The 14 T cell receptor beta chains in this list originate from one sample, sequenced in a study of cytomegalovirus exposure and HLA in healthy donors. PCR used 60 Vbeta primers and 13 Jbeta primers. Sequenced by immunoSEQ multiplex PCR; TCRdb stores in-frame clones only, minus some. The sample lists some 90,000 clones, around 80% seen once, with under 3% in the top ten. Sequenced sample: PBMCs. These TCRs come from a man aged 25-45 years in good health and CMV-seronegative.

V is TRBV6-1 and J is TRBJ2-5; 7 nucleotides line up with TRBD1. The CDR3 consists of 14 residues. In germline, CDR1 is MNHNS, CDR2 SASEGT. J lost 1 base, V lost 8 bases, and 7 bases had no gene match. The CDR3 spells CASDRAPGQETQYF. The CDR3 DNA reads TGTGCCAGCGACAGGGCCCCGGGCCAAGAGACCCAGTACTTC.

This chain uses TRBV28 with TRBJ1-5; D not resolved. Germline V gives CDR1 MDHEN, CDR2 SYDVKM. The CDR3 covers 14 residues. The ends were cut back, 5 bases at V and 4 bases at J, with 12 bases in the middle. DNA of the CDR3: TGTGCCAGCAGTACGCCTTCGGGAAATCAGCCCCAGCATTTT. Its translation is CASSTPSGNQPQHF.

This clone showed up just once. This chain connects TRBV2 to TRBJ2-1; 8 positions agree with TRBD1. Germline V lookup: CDR1 SNHLY, CDR2 FYNNEI. The CDR3 spans 14 residues. Trimming at V came to 6 bases and at J to 2 bases, leaving 3 bases not matched to a gene. The CDR3 loop reads CASRLQGAYNEQFF. CDR3 coding DNA: TGTGCCAGCAGGCTACAGGGGGCCTACAATGAGCAGTTCTTC. Variable domain in full (rest from reference TRBV2 and TRBJ2-1): EPEVTQTPSHQVTQMGQEVILRCVPISNHLYFYWYRQILGQKVEFLVSFYNNEISEKSEIFDDQFSVERPDGSNFTLKIRSTKLEDSAMYFCASRLQGAYNEQFFGPGTRLTVL.

The chain links TRBV6-6 to TRBJ1-6; unclear D gene. V shed 6 bases and J shed 0 bases, with 12 bases lying between them. This CDR3 is 16 amino acids long. Germline V gene sequence: CDR1 MNHNY, CDR2 SVGAGI (reference sequence). CDR3: CASRHRGISYNSPLHF. In DNA, the CDR3 is TGTGCCAGCAGACACCGGGGAATCTCCTATAATTCACCCCTCCACTTT.

J is TRBJ2-3 and V is TRBV6-5; 8 bases align to TRBD2. The germline gives CDR1 MNHEY, CDR2 SVGAGI. The CDR3 length is 16 residues. Trimming cost V 2 bases and J 0 bases; bases outside gene matches: 4. The CDR3 region has the DNA TGTGCCAGCAGTTACGGGGTAGCGGGGAGCACAGATACGCAGTATTTT. Amino acids: CASSYGVAGSTDTQYF.

This chain uses TRBV5-4 with TRBJ2-3; 7 positions agree with TRBD1. Losses at the gene ends were 3 bases for V and 3 bases for J; bases not matched to a gene: 7. This CDR3 is 15 amino acids long. Germline V lookup: CDR1 SGHNT, CDR2 YYREEE (reference sequence). This chain's CDR3 is CASSYPGQQTDTQYF. The CDR3 nucleotides read TGTGCCAGCAGCTACCCGGGACAGCAAACAGATACGCAGTATTTT.

The chain is built from TRBV6-6 and TRBJ1-1, with TRBD1 matching 7 bases. V gave up 2 bases and J gave up 0 bases; unmatched junction bases: 3. Germline CDR1 and CDR2: MNHNY and SVGAGI (reference sequence). The length of the CDR3 is 15 residues. The CDR3 DNA reads as TGTGCCAGCAGTTACGGGACAGCTTTGAACACTGAAGCTTTCTTT. This encodes CASSYGTALNTEAFF.

The genes are TRBV11-2 and TRBJ2-7; weak D call: TRBD1 (6 bases). V was shortened by 3 bases and J by 0 bases, with 9 bases between the two germline ends. From germline, CDR1 is SGHAT and CDR2 FQNNGV. This CDR3 is built from 14 residues. The CDR3, as DNA: TGTGCCAGCAGCTTGGACAGAAGCTCCTACGAGCAGTACTTC. The encoded protein is CASSLDRSSYEQYF.

This chain uses TRBV7-2 with TRBJ1-1; 9 nucleotides line up with TRBD1. Unmatched junction bases numbered 7, after V lost 5 bases and J lost 3 bases. Germline V gene sequence: CDR1 SGHTA, CDR2 FQGNSA. The CDR3 is made up of 15 amino acids. The CDR3 DNA follows: TGTGCCAGCAGCGCTCGGACAGGGGTCTACACTGAAGCTTTCTTT. Amino acid sequence: CASSARTGVYTEAFF.

The chain is built from TRBV5-1 and TRBJ1-6, with D possibly TRBD1 on 6 matching bases. CDR1 and CDR2 (germline): SGHRS, YFSETQ. The CDR3 loop spans 20 amino acids. Trimming cost V 2 bases and J 5 bases, with 26 bases left between them. CDR3 in amino acids: CASSFKLRGKENFDNSPLHF. The CDR3 DNA is TGCGCCAGCAGCTTCAAATTAAGGGGGAAAGAGAACTTCGATAATTCACCCCTCCACTTT.

CDR3 DNA: TGTGCCTGGGGGGGGACGGAAGAGACCCAGTACTTC. This translates into CAWGGTEETQYF. V usage is TRBV30 and J usage is TRBJ2-5; a weak D match, TRBD2 (6 bases). Trimming shortened V by 5 bases and J by 3 bases, and 10 bases separated the two germline ends. This CDR3 is 12 amino acids long. Germline V gives CDR1 GTSNPN, CDR2 SVGIG (reference sequence).

The V gene is TRBV6-6, the J gene TRBJ1-6; possible D gene TRBD1, 5 bases. V was shortened by 8 bases and J by 6 bases, with 8 bases between the two germline ends. CDR3 length: 12 residues. Per germline, CDR1 MNHNY and CDR2 SVGAGI (reference sequence). CDR3 nucleotides: TGTGCCAGCCGACAGCTTAATTCACCCCTCCACTTT. Translating it yields CASRQLNSPLHF.

This clone occurred a few times. V and J are TRBV2 and TRBJ2-7; tentatively, D is TRBD2 (6 bases). Germline CDR1 reads SNHLY; CDR2 reads FYNNEI. Trimming stripped 8 bases from V and 0 bases from J, with 17 bases between. CDR3 length: 15 residues. The CDR3 DNA reads TGTGCCAGCGAATCCGGTGCGGGGAACTCCTACGAGCAGTACTTC. Translation gives CASESGAGNSYEQYF.

In regard to this clone: One end of the junction varies from germline; a read error may be responsible. The gene calls are TRBV7-7 and TRBJ2-7; 9 positions match TRBD1. CDR3 length: 13 residues. Looked up from germline, CDR1 is SSHAT and CDR2 is FNYEAQ (reference sequence). Here the CDR3 reads CASSKGQGYEQYF. The CDR3 DNA sequence: TGTGCTAGCAGCAAGGGACAGGGATACGAGCAGTACTTC.